The 20 T cell receptor beta chains below come from one sample, sequenced in a study of shared clonotypes between healthy human individuals. TCRdb keeps only in-frame clones here, not all; method: immunoSEQ multiplex PCR. The sample has roughly 1.5 million clones, approximately 98% seen once; the top ten hold 0.4% to 0.45%. Specimen: naive CD4+ T cells sorted from blood. Subset noted: CD45RA+ positively selected. The receptor source for this set is a man aged 25-45 years in good health.

V usage is TRBV25-1 and J usage is TRBJ2-7, with a possible D match to TRBD1 (6 bases). Germline CDR1 is MGHDK and CDR2 is SYGVNS. Trimming stripped 3 bases from V and 4 bases from J, with 10 bases between. The CDR3 covers 13 residues. CDR3: CASSDPGQYEQYF. CDR3 bases: TGTGCCAGCAGTGACCCTGGACAGTACGAGCAGTACTTC.

J is TRBJ1-2 and V is TRBV2; TRBD1 agrees at 8 bases. The V gene end was trimmed by 5 bases and the J gene end by 5 bases; junction bases not matched to a gene: 7. This CDR3 has 14 amino acids. The germline CDR1 and CDR2 sequences are SNHLY and FYNNEI. Here the CDR3 DNA reads TGTGCCAGCAGTAACGACAGGGGTGGATATGGCTACACCTTC. Translated, it gives CASSNDRGGYGYTF.

CDR3: CASSQHPIAGGLRELFF. The CDR3 DNA reads TGTGCCAGCAGTCAACACCCCATAGCGGGAGGGCTCAGAGAGCTGTTTTTT. The chain combines TRBV25-1 with TRBJ2-2, with 11 bases fitting TRBD2. Losses at the gene ends were 5 bases for V and 11 bases for J; bases not matched to a gene: 16. Germline values: CDR1 MGHDK, CDR2 SYGVNS. This CDR3 has 17 amino acids.

J is TRBJ2-1 and V is TRBV7-3, with D unresolved. Germline-derived CDR1 and CDR2 are SGHTA and FQGTGA. The CDR3 runs to 14 residues. V shed 1 base and J shed 9 bases, with 13 bases lying between them. The CDR3 sequence is CASSLNGRLGEQFF. The CDR3 nucleotides are TGTGCCAGCAGCTTAAACGGCCGTTTGGGTGAGCAGTTCTTC.

The rearrangement links TRBV18 to TRBJ2-1; D is ambiguous. There are 11 residues in the CDR3. The V gene's germline CDR1 is KGHSH and CDR2 LQKENI. V lost 2 bases, J lost 12 bases, and 8 bases lay in between. CDR3 region: CASSPKESQFF. The CDR3 nucleotides read TGTGCCAGCTCACCAAAGGAATCGCAGTTCTTC.

The chain combines TRBV7-6 with TRBJ2-5; possibly TRBD1 for D (6 bases). The CDR3 has 15 amino acids. V was shortened by 4 bases and J by 3 bases, with 15 bases between the two germline ends. Germline V gives CDR1 SGHVS, CDR2 FNYEAQ. DNA for the CDR3: TGTGCCAGCAGCTCGAGATTGACAGGCGAAGAGACCCAGTACTTC. As protein: CASSSRLTGEETQYF.

The V gene is TRBV6-5, the J gene TRBJ2-7, with D maybe TRBD2 (5 bases). The CDR3 loop spans 14 amino acids. V was shortened by 6 bases and J by 3 bases, with 15 bases between the two germline ends. Germline lookup yields CDR1 MNHEY and CDR2 SVGAGI. The CDR3 here is CASSETGKSYEQYF. The CDR3 DNA sequence: TGTGCCAGCAGCGAGACCGGGAAGAGCTACGAGCAGTACTTC.

This chain joins TRBV5-1 and TRBJ2-3; TRBD1 might be the D (5 bases). V lost 5 bases, J lost 2 bases, and 9 bases lay in between. CDR3 length: 13 residues. Germline CDR1 and CDR2: SGHRS and YFSETQ. The CDR3 protein is CASRTEFTDTQYF. Written as DNA, the CDR3 is TGCGCCAGCAGGACAGAGTTCACAGATACGCAGTATTTT.

The chain joins TRBV5-1 to TRBJ2-1; 10 bases line up with TRBD2. Unmatched junction bases numbered 16, after V lost 1 base and J lost 6 bases. Germline V CDR1 and CDR2: SGHRS, YFSETQ. The length of the CDR3 is 19 residues. The CDR3 DNA follows: TGCGCCAGCAGCTTGCGTTCATTTAGTGTAGGACTAGCGGCCAATGAGCAGTTCTTC. This gives the protein CASSLRSFSVGLAANEQFF.

The chain has TRBV2 and TRBJ2-3, with 15 bases aligning to TRBD2. The germline gives CDR1 SNHLY, CDR2 FYNNEI. This CDR3 spans 16 amino acids. Germline trimming cut 6 bases from V and 2 bases from J; bases unmatched to any gene: 3. This CDR3 reads CASRRTSGRATDTQYF. The DNA for the CDR3 is TGTGCCAGCAGGAGGACTAGCGGGAGGGCCACAGATACGCAGTATTTT.

The genes are TRBV5-1 and TRBJ2-1; the D gene is possibly TRBD1 (6 bases). The CDR3 loop spans 16 amino acids. V was shortened by 3 bases and J by 4 bases, with 17 bases between the two germline ends. Germline values: CDR1 SGHRS, CDR2 YFSETQ. In nucleotides, the CDR3 is TGCGCCAGCAGCTCCCGACAGGTTCTGTCTTACAATGAGCAGTTCTTC. The encoded protein is CASSSRQVLSYNEQFF.

The V and J genes are TRBV28 and TRBJ2-5; tentatively, D is TRBD1 (5 bases). CDR1 MDHEN and CDR2 SYDVKM come from the germline V gene. V lost 10 bases and J 0 bases, leaving 18 bases between the germline ends. The CDR3 has 15 residues. CDR3 region: CATSPLSGYQETQYF. The CDR3 nucleotides read TGTGCCACCTCGCCCTTATCAGGGTACCAAGAGACCCAGTACTTC.

This chain uses TRBV18 with TRBJ2-1; 9 nucleotides agree with TRBD2. CDR3 length: 16 residues. Germline CDR1 reads KGHSH; CDR2 reads LQKENI. Unmatched junction bases numbered 8, after V lost 2 bases and J lost 6 bases. This CDR3 is CASSPEREASSNEQFF. The DNA of the CDR3 is TGTGCCAGCTCACCAGAGCGGGAGGCAAGCTCCAATGAGCAGTTCTTC. Looking up the rest from reference TRBV18 and TRBJ2-1 gives the full variable domain: NAGVMQNPRHLVRRRGQEARLRCSPMKGHSHVYWYRQLPEEGLKFMVYLQKENIIDESGMPKERFSAEFPKEGPSILRIQQVVRGDSAAYFCASSPEREASSNEQFFGPGTRLTVL.

The V call is TRBV6-5, the J call TRBJ2-7; 11 bases align to TRBD2. CDR3 length equals 15 residues. Germline assignment: CDR1 MNHEY and CDR2 SVGAGI. With 6 bases clipped from V and 0 bases from J, the junction kept 4 bases outside the gene matches. The CDR3 DNA follows: TGTGCCAGCAGACTCACTAGCGGGAGCTCCTACGAGCAGTACTTC. Amino acid sequence: CASRLTSGSSYEQYF.

The V call is TRBV5-1, the J call TRBJ1-5; D unresolved. CDR1 is SGHRS and CDR2 is YFSETQ in the germline V gene. This CDR3 has 21 amino acids. Between the trimmed V and J ends, which lost 2 bases and 3 bases, there was a span of 30 bases. CDR3 region: CASSFSNNPLGPYFSNQPQHF. DNA of the CDR3: TGCGCCAGCAGCTTCTCCAATAATCCTCTAGGACCGTATTTTTCCAATCAGCCCCAGCATTTT. Combining the CDR3 with reference TRBV5-1 and TRBJ1-5 gives the whole variable domain KAGVTQTPRYLIKTRGQQVTLSCSPISGHRSVSWYQQTPGQGLQFLFEYFSETQRNKGNFPGRFSGRQFSNSRSEMNVSTLELGDSALYLCASSFSNNPLGPYFSNQPQHFGDGTRLSIL.

V gene TRBV5-1 combines with J gene TRBJ1-2; 7 bases map to TRBD1. J lost 4 bases, V lost 4 bases, and 10 bases had no gene match. Germline lookup yields CDR1 SGHRS and CDR2 YFSETQ. The CDR3 spans 15 residues. The CDR3 loop is CASSTRDSTFYGYTF. CDR3 sequence (DNA): TGCGCCAGCAGCACTCGGGACAGCACCTTCTATGGCTACACCTTC.

Turning to this clone: Other DNA variants within this sample encode the same CDR3. This rearrangement joins TRBV5-4 to TRBJ2-3; D unresolved. This CDR3 has 14 residues. Germline V gene sequence: CDR1 SGHNT, CDR2 YYREEE (reference sequence). The germline V and J ends were trimmed by 0 bases and 0 bases, with 5 bases remaining between them. DNA of the CDR3: TGTGCCAGCAGCTTGGGGCCAAGCACAGATACGCAGTATTTT. Translated, it gives CASSLGPSTDTQYF.

The chain recombines TRBV2 with TRBJ2-7; the D is unclear. V dropped 7 bases and J dropped 3 bases, with 7 bases sitting between them. CDR3 size: 11 residues. CDR1 is SNHLY, CDR2 FYNNEI, per germline. CDR3 coding DNA: TGTGCCAGCACTTCAGACTACGAGCAGTACTTC. The encoded protein is CASTSDYEQYF. Looking up the rest from reference TRBV2 and TRBJ2-7 gives the full variable domain: EPEVTQTPSHQVTQMGQEVILRCVPISNHLYFYWYRQILGQKVEFLVSFYNNEISEKSEIFDDQFSVERPDGSNFTLKIRSTKLEDSAMYFCASTSDYEQYFGPGTRLTVT.

The chain has TRBV28 and TRBJ2-7; the D gene could be TRBD1 or TRBD2 (5 bases each). The CDR3 has 16 residues. V was clipped by 5 bases and J by 3 bases, with 20 bases between them. Germline V gives CDR1 MDHEN, CDR2 SYDVKM. CDR3 region: CASSGLGGGKGYEQYF. CDR3 DNA sequence: TGTGCCAGCAGTGGGCTAGGTGGGGGTAAGGGCTACGAGCAGTACTTC.

About this clone: This CDR3 is also generated by other DNA sequences in the sample. CDR3 sequence reads: CASSEKYEQYF. CDR3 nucleotide sequence: TGTGCCAGCAGTGAAAAATACGAGCAGTACTTC. This rearrangement joins TRBV6-1 to TRBJ2-7, with D uncertain. Trimming shortened V by 2 bases and J by 4 bases, and 3 bases separated the two germline ends. Germline V CDR1 and CDR2: MNHNS, SASEGT. This CDR3 is built from 11 residues.